This T cell receptor (beta chain) emerged from a study of blood T cell repertoires in COVID-19 (dated by TCRdb to 2020 to 2021). A note on the overall study: Collaborator samples came from the United States, Italy and Spain and covered acute and convalescent phases of COVID-19. Samples were obtained from the ongoing ImmuneRACE study (first 160 participants) and from 1,254 subjects provided by 6 global collaborators. Deeply sampled blood TCRbeta repertoires from subjects exposed to, actively infected with, or recovered from COVID-19 were included in the dataset. The sample metadata nearly always contained a de-identified subject ID, COVID-19 status, age in years and sex. HLA class I and class II types, where available, came from metadata supplied by the sample provider rather than from assay-based typing. The repertoires were made available in a free public database intended to serve as a resource for research on the immune response to SARS-CoV-2. The prospective study material was composed of cDNA or gDNA derived from T cells, B-cell-depleted T cells, or PBMCs.

On this clone itself: Its antigen is currently not known. No quality values exist for individual bases; no much larger clone is one base distant.

Participants in the prospective study were aged roughly 18 to 100 years, lived in some 24 United States geographic areas, and enrolled through a virtual design. To assign participants to cohorts, the prospective study relied on clinical history that participants themselves reported in a screening survey and a study questionnaire. For ImmuneRACE Cohort 3, a participant was defined as recovered based on two consecutive negative NP/OP PCR tests, clearance by a healthcare professional, or resolution of symptoms. Mobile phlebotomists in the prospective study collected whole blood, serum and a nasopharyngeal or oropharyngeal swab from every participant. Participants in the prospective study had the option to provide additional blood draws and questionnaires over an approximately 2-month period. Before DNA extraction, blood samples from the prospective study were shipped at room temperature or frozen.

What the work shows at the level of the full study, not this receptor alone: The quantity of clinical and demographic metadata differed by source and by participant and was supplied without curation.

The germline V gene specifies SGHRS as CDR1 and YFSETQ as CDR2. The CDR3 measures 13 amino acids from cysteine to phenylalanine. Solely the CDR3 DNA is kept, with 39 bases framed from the first base. V is cut back by 4 bases and J by 8 bases, with 5 bases in the junction unmatched. The immunoSEQ Assay, a bias-controlled multiplex PCR, was used to amplify TCRbeta CDR3 regions from genomic DNA. The study's processing was this. The number of nucleated cells in each sample was estimated from the amplification of reference gene primers within the assay. Sequence reads were collapsed and filtered to measure the absolute abundance of every unique TCRbeta CDR3 rearrangement. Productive Simpson clonality was computed per sample as the square root of Simpson's diversity index over productive rearrangements. Sourced from immuneACCESS, this table was stored by TCRdb with only in-frame sequences that have V and J called. A share of the clones is absent; for the studies checked, an unresolved V gene accounts for under half, and the remainder has no known explanation. Clonal size and the V and J genes are those of that table, whereas D and trimming came from the DNA. Within this sample are about 270,000 clones, with roughly 90% of them counted one time only. Of the sample, less than 3% is held by the ten largest clones.

This clonotype was obtained from a woman between 50 and 59 years old who had recovered from COVID-19. The source material was PBMCs or T cells enriched from blood (not recorded which). The rearrangement joined TRBV5-1 to TRBJ1-2; 10 central nucleotides agree with TRBD1. The CDR3 region has the sequence CASSIGTGEGYTF. DNA sequence: TGCGCCAGCAGCATCGGGACAGGGGAGGGCTACACCTTC.